These T cell receptor beta chains were read from a single sample in a study of blood T cell repertoires in COVID-19. Measured with immunoSEQ multiplex PCR; TCRdb has only the in-frame clones, and not every one. This sample has some 260,000 clones, with 82% found just once. The sequencing sample was made of peripheral blood. These receptors all come from a woman under 30 with acute or convalescent COVID-19. CDR3s leave out the opening cysteine and the closing phenylalanine or tryptophan.

>TRBV7-2|TRBJ2-7
ASSLQYGTAYEQY
>TRBV5-1|TRBJ2-1
ASTSGKTHNEQF
>TRBV19|TRBJ2-1
ASSIGSLAGYNEQF
>TRBV5-1|TRBJ2-5
ASSFTTGYQETQY
>TRBV7-9|TRBJ2-1
ASSPPGPYNEQF
>TRBV5-4|TRBJ2-5
ASSLDRKRQETQY
>TRBV19|TRBJ1-5
ASDRAHRGQPQH
>TRBV5-5|TRBJ2-5
ASSFRGETQY
>TRBV4-2|TRBJ2-1
ASSQGGGESSYNEQF
>TRBV7-8|TRBJ2-7
ASSPLGLGYEQY
>TRBV28|TRBJ1-4
ASSLLAKGNEKLF
>TRBV5-6|TRBJ2-1
ASSAELADQF
>TRBV6-6|TRBJ1-1
ASRRSPGTGDTEAF
>TRBV11-2|TRBJ2-5
ASSLVFAGEETQY
>TRBV13|TRBJ1-1
ASTPPGGGDTEAF
>TRBV2|TRBJ2-7
ASMPSLSSYEQY
>TRBV5-5|TRBJ1-1
ASSLIAEAF
>TRBV6-2/TRBV6-3|TRBJ1-4
ASSYRYNEKLF